The 7 T cell receptor beta chains reported below all come from one sample, sequenced in a study of blood T cell repertoires in COVID-19. Sequencing was performed with immunoSEQ multiplex PCR; in TCRdb, only in-frame clones are kept and a portion is missing. The table has about 120,000 clones, around nine tenths seen once; the top ten hold about 2%. The material sequenced was peripheral blood. Receptors originate from a woman aged 45-65 years with acute or convalescent COVID-19.

This sequence joins TRBV27 and TRBJ1-4; TRBD1 aligns across 7 bases. The CDR3 loop spans 13 amino acids. V trimming: 8 bases; J trimming: 8 bases; junction bases outside the gene matches: 8. The germline V gene encodes CDR1 MNHEY and CDR2 SMNVEV (reference sequence). CDR3 sequence: CASSRGLAEKLFF. The CDR3 DNA follows: TGTGCCAGCTCCAGGGGGTTAGCGGAAAAACTGTTTTTT. Full variable domain (missing parts from reference TRBV27 and TRBJ1-4): EAQVTQNPRYLITVTGKKLTVTCSQNMNHEYMSWYRQDPGLGLRQIYYSMNVEVTDKGDVPEGYKVSRKEKRNFPLILESPSPNQTSLYFCASSRGLAEKLFFGSGTQLSVL.

This rearrangement joins TRBV19 to TRBJ2-7; 11 bases agree with TRBD2. Germline assignment: CDR1 LNHDA and CDR2 SQIVND (reference sequence). The CDR3 has 16 amino acids. The V gene end was trimmed by 6 bases and the J gene end by 0 bases; junction bases not matched to a gene: 7. The CDR3 region has the DNA TGTGCCAGTAGCCGGACTAGCGGGTCGAGCTCCTACGAGCAGTACTTC. Its translation is CASSRTSGSSSYEQYF.

In this sample, this clone turned up once. The chain joins TRBV10-2 to TRBJ2-1, with 8 bases matching TRBD1. Germline CDR1 reads WSHSY; CDR2 reads SAAADI. This CDR3 is 13 amino acids long. V lost 6 bases, J lost 7 bases, and 5 bases stayed unmatched. CDR3 sequence (DNA): TGCGCCAGCAGAGATACAGGGGGGAATGAGCAGTTCTTC. This gives the protein CASRDTGGNEQFF.

CDR3 nucleotides: TGTGCCAGCAGCCGGGACAGGGATCAAGAGACCCAGTACTTC. This encodes CASSRDRDQETQYF. This chain uses TRBV7-2 with TRBJ2-5; 9 bases match TRBD1. The germline V gene has CDR1 SGHTA and CDR2 FQGNSA. V was pared by 5 bases and J by 2 bases, with 3 bases of the junction left unmatched. The CDR3 totals 14 residues.

The chain employs TRBV6-2 or TRBV6-3 and TRBJ2-4; no reliable D call. The CDR3 sequence is 13 residues long. Germline V CDR1 and CDR2: MNHEY, SVGEGT. The V end lost 0 bases, the J end lost 8 bases, and 8 bases lay between the germline ends. This CDR3 is CASSYSLSDIQYF. CDR3 sequence (DNA): TGTGCCAGCAGTTACTCTCTTTCCGACATTCAGTACTTC.

V usage is TRBV5-5 and J usage is TRBJ2-7, with a possible D match to TRBD1 (6 bases). The ends were cut back, 0 bases at V and 2 bases at J, with 18 bases in the middle. The CDR3 runs 17 residues. Germline V lookup: CDR1 SGHKS, CDR2 YYEKEE (reference sequence). For the CDR3, the DNA is TGTGCCAGCAGCTTGGAAATTTCCGGGACATGGACCTACGAGCAGTACTTC. Its protein product is CASSLEISGTWTYEQYF.

The rearrangement joins TRBV5-6 to TRBJ1-6; no reliable D call. Germline V gene sequence: CDR1 SGHDT, CDR2 YYEEEE. The CDR3 totals 15 residues. The V end lost 3 bases, the J end lost 2 bases, and 9 bases lay between the germline ends. CDR3 sequence: CASSSEGPYNSPLHF. In DNA, the CDR3 is TGTGCCAGCAGCTCGGAGGGTCCCTATAATTCACCCCTCCACTTT.